This is a list of T cell receptor beta chains from one sample in a study of vaccination effects on CD4 cells after COVID-19. Some clones are missing from TCRdb's copy, which holds only in-frame ones; the method was immunoSEQ multiplex PCR. The sample lists around 19,000 clones, 70% to 80% occurring once. The antigens of these receptors remain unknown. The sequencing here drew on CD4+ T cells from PBMCs cultured with a peptide pool, taken before COVID-19 vaccination. These receptors all stem from a human donor who had a prior SARS-CoV-2 infection. CDR3s include the opening cysteine and the closing phenylalanine or tryptophan. The D gene is left open where the match is weak. Part of the rows lack a size; the others show once, few, many or a class for expanded clones.

v_gene: TRBV4-1
j_gene: TRBJ2-1
abundance: -
len: 16
d_gene: -
CDR3aa: CASSQEVRLDYNEQFF
CDR3nt: TGCGCCAGCAGCCAAGAGGTCCGGTTGGACTACAATGAGCAGTTCTTC

v_gene: TRBV7-9
j_gene: TRBJ1-2
abundance: -
len: 14
d_gene: -
CDR3aa: CASSSNREDYGYTF
CDR3nt: TGTGCCAGCAGCTCGAACAGGGAGGACTATGGCTACACCTTC

v_gene: TRBV10-1
j_gene: TRBJ2-7
abundance: -
len: 14
d_gene: TRBD1
CDR3aa: CASSEWGQGYEQYF
CDR3nt: TGCGCCAGCAGTGAGTGGGGACAGGGTTACGAGCAGTACTTC

v_gene: TRBV7-6
j_gene: TRBJ2-1
abundance: -
len: 17
d_gene: -
CDR3aa: CASSPVLGGNSYNEQFF
CDR3nt: TGTGCCAGCAGCCCGGTGTTGGGCGGCAACTCCTACAATGAGCAGTTCTTC

v_gene: TRBV7-9
j_gene: TRBJ2-1
abundance: few
len: 17
d_gene: TRBD2
CDR3aa: CASSDVVAGDKPNEQFF
CDR3nt: TGTGCCAGCAGCGACGTAGTAGCGGGGGACAAACCCAATGAGCAGTTCTTC

v_gene: TRBV7-3
j_gene: TRBJ1-1
abundance: few
len: 13
d_gene: -
CDR3aa: CASSQQQDTEAFF
CDR3nt: TGTGCCAGCAGCCAGCAGCAGGACACTGAAGCTTTCTTT

v_gene: TRBV27
j_gene: TRBJ2-5
abundance: -
len: 17
d_gene: TRBD2
CDR3aa: CASASGRAFSESETQYF
CDR3nt: TGTGCCAGCGCTAGCGGGAGGGCCTTTTCCGAGAGTGAGACCCAGTACTTC

v_gene: TRBV7-9
j_gene: TRBJ2-2
abundance: few
len: 13
d_gene: -
CDR3aa: CASSLLADGELFF
CDR3nt: TGTGCCAGCAGCTTACTCGCGGACGGGGAGCTGTTTTTT

v_gene: TRBV5-5
j_gene: TRBJ2-7
abundance: -
len: 15
d_gene: -
CDR3aa: CASSLREIRSYEQYF
CDR3nt: TGTGCCAGCAGCTTGCGGGAGATTAGGTCCTACGAGCAGTACTTC

v_gene: TRBV5-8
j_gene: TRBJ2-3
abundance: -
len: 17
d_gene: TRBD2
CDR3aa: CASSLAVYSGRSDTQYF
CDR3nt: TGTGCCAGCAGCTTGGCCGTTTACAGCGGGAGGTCAGATACGCAGTATTTT

v_gene: TRBV5-1
j_gene: TRBJ1-2
abundance: few
len: 14
d_gene: -
CDR3aa: CASSLVGEGYGYTF
CDR3nt: TGCGCCAGCAGCTTGGTAGGGGAGGGCTATGGCTACACCTTC

v_gene: TRBV6-1
j_gene: TRBJ2-3
abundance: -
len: 12
d_gene: -
CDR3aa: CASSDWGDTQYF
CDR3nt: TGTGCCAGCAGTGATTGGGGAGATACGCAGTATTTT

v_gene: TRBV12-3/TRBV12-4
j_gene: TRBJ1-1
abundance: few
len: 12
d_gene: -
CDR3aa: CASMNSFTEAFF
CDR3nt: TGTGCCAGCATGAACAGTTTCACTGAAGCTTTCTTT

v_gene: TRBV6-2/TRBV6-3
j_gene: TRBJ2-7
abundance: few
len: 15
d_gene: TRBD1
CDR3aa: CASSDSPGQGYEQYF
CDR3nt: TGTGCCAGCAGTGACAGTCCGGGACAGGGCTACGAGCAGTACTTC

v_gene: TRBV10-3
j_gene: TRBJ2-2
abundance: -
len: 16
d_gene: TRBD1
CDR3aa: CAISASGTVNTGELFF
CDR3nt: TGTGCCATCAGTGCCTCGGGGACAGTAAACACCGGGGAGCTGTTTTTT

v_gene: TRBV6-5
j_gene: TRBJ2-1
abundance: -
len: 13
d_gene: -
CDR3aa: CASSYSGQAEQFF
CDR3nt: TGTGCCAGCAGTTACTCTGGGCAAGCTGAGCAGTTCTTC

v_gene: TRBV4-3
j_gene: TRBJ1-2
abundance: -
len: 15
d_gene: -
CDR3aa: CASSQDLRGALGYTF
CDR3nt: TGCGCCAGCAGCCAAGATCTTCGGGGGGCGCTTGGCTACACCTTC

v_gene: TRBV20-1
j_gene: TRBJ2-2
abundance: -
len: 13
d_gene: -
CDR3aa: CSASRSRSGELFF
CDR3nt: TGCAGTGCTAGTCGTAGTCGGTCCGGGGAGCTGTTTTTT

v_gene: TRBV9
j_gene: TRBJ2-7
abundance: -
len: 12
d_gene: -
CDR3aa: CASSVAWGEQYF
CDR3nt: TGTGCCAGCAGCGTAGCCTGGGGAGAGCAGTACTTC

v_gene: TRBV7-6
j_gene: TRBJ2-3
abundance: -
len: 16
d_gene: TRBD1
CDR3aa: CASSLVAGGSPDTQYF
CDR3nt: TGTGCCAGCAGCTTAGTTGCAGGGGGATCCCCAGATACGCAGTATTTT

v_gene: TRBV5-1
j_gene: TRBJ2-1
abundance: -
len: 17
d_gene: TRBD2
CDR3aa: CASSFRAGTSGRDEQFF
CDR3nt: TGCGCCAGCAGCTTCCGGGCCGGGACTAGCGGGCGTGATGAGCAGTTCTTC

v_gene: TRBV7-3
j_gene: TRBJ2-1
abundance: -
len: 15
d_gene: TRBD2
CDR3aa: CASSLSSGGKNEQFF
CDR3nt: TGTGCCAGCAGCTTAAGTAGCGGGGGGAAGAATGAGCAGTTCTTC

v_gene: TRBV7-3
j_gene: TRBJ2-2
abundance: -
len: 18
d_gene: -
CDR3aa: CASSQAPGPSPDTGELFF
CDR3nt: TGTGCCAGCAGCCAAGCCCCGGGCCCCTCGCCGGACACCGGGGAGCTGTTTTTT